This T cell receptor beta chain stems from a study of T cells expressing NK-cell markers. Study information: Repertoire data for TCR beta were derived from sorted T cells (CD3+CD56+NKG2C+, CD3+CD56+NKG2C- and CD3+CD56-NKG2C+).

Using the 5' RACE reads, TCRdb records one entry per CDR3 protein without DNA. The sample features roughly 350,000 distinct CDR3 sequences, with 4% to 6.5% in its top ten. Points from the study as a whole: The leading position in the CD3+CD56-NKG2C+ fraction of four donors also went to these clonotypes. Dominant NKG2C+ clonotypes accounted for 1.0-7.0% of CD8+ T cells in a handful of donors.

This CDR3 is built from 18 residues. CDR1 is MGHDK and CDR2 is SYGVNS in the germline V gene. Turning to this clonotype: No antigen is known for it.

This sequence joins TRBV25-1 and TRBJ1-5; TCRdb's D call, TRBD1, is unchecked because there is no DNA. The sequence came from a man aged 18-70 years in good health. Sample: blood T cells: a sorted CD56 or NKG2C T cell subset, CD4+ or CD8+ T cells, or bulk PBMC T cells (not recorded which). The CDR3 is CASNASGGQGQPDQPQHF.